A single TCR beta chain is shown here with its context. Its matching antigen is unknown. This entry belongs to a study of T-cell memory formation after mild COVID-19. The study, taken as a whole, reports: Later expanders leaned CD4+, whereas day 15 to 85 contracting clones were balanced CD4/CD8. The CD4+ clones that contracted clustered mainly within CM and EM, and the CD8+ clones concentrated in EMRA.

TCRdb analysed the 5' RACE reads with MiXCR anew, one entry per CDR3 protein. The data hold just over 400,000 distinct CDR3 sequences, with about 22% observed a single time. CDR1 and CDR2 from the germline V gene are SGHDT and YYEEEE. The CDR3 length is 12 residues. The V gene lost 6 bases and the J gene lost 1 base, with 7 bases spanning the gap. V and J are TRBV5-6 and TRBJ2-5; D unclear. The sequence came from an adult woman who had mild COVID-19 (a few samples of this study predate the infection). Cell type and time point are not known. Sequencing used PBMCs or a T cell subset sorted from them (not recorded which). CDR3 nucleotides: TGTGCCAGCATGGGGTTCCAAGAGACCCAGTACTTC. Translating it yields CASMGFQETQYF.